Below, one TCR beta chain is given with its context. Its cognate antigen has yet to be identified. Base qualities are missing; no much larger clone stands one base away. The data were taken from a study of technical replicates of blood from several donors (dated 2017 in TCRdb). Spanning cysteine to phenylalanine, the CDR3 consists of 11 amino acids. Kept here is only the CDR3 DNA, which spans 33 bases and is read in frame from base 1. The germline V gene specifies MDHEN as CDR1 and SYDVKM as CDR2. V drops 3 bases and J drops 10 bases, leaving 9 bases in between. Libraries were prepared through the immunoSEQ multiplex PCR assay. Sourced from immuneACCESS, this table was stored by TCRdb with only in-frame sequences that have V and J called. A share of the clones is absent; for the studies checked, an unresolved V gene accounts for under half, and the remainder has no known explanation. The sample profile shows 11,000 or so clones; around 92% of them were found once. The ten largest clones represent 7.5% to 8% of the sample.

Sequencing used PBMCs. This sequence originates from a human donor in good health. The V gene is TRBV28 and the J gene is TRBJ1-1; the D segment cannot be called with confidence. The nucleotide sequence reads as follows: TGTGCCAGCAGTTTTCAGGTGTCAGCTTTCTTT. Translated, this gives CASSFQVSAFF.